The 30 T cell receptor beta chains given below trace back to one sample, sequenced in a study of blood T cell repertoires in COVID-19. Sequenced by immunoSEQ multiplex PCR; TCRdb stores in-frame clones only, minus some. This table holds about 40,000 clones, 85% to 90% found once. Sample: peripheral blood. Receptors were obtained from an older man with acute or convalescent COVID-19.

This chain uses TRBV5-8 with TRBJ2-5; 8 bases match TRBD1. Germline V gene lookup returns CDR1 SGHTS and CDR2 YDEGEE. The CDR3 runs to 14 residues. J lost 5 bases, V lost 3 bases, and 6 bases had no gene match. The CDR3 sequence: CASSSGQAAETQYF. The CDR3 DNA reads as TGTGCCAGCAGCTCGGGACAGGCTGCCGAGACCCAGTACTTC.

The chain recombines TRBV27 with TRBJ2-1; the match to TRBD1 covers 7 bases. With 2 bases clipped from V and 3 bases from J, the junction kept 4 bases outside the gene matches. The CDR3 covers 15 residues. Germline loops: CDR1 MNHEY, CDR2 SMNVEV (reference sequence). The CDR3 DNA reads as TGTGCCAGCAGTTTAATGGCAGGGGGCTACAATGAGCAGTTCTTC. It codes for CASSLMAGGYNEQFF.

CDR3 sequence reads: CASTPEAVSGGYTF. The CDR3 coding sequence is TGTGCCAGCACGCCGGAGGCAGTTTCGGGTGGCTACACCTTC. V and J are TRBV5-5 and TRBJ1-2; unclear D gene. The germline gives CDR1 SGHKS, CDR2 YYEKEE (reference sequence). V lost 6 bases and J 7 bases, leaving 19 bases between the germline ends. The length of the CDR3 is 14 residues.

The J gene is TRBJ1-1, the V gene TRBV7-9; perhaps TRBD1 as D (6 bases). This CDR3 has 16 residues. V was clipped by 1 base and J by 4 bases, with 16 bases between them. The germline gives CDR1 SEHNR, CDR2 FQNEAQ (reference sequence). The CDR3 region is CASSLGPHTGLTEAFF. The CDR3 DNA reads TGTGCCAGCAGCTTAGGGCCCCACACAGGGCTCACTGAAGCTTTCTTT.

V and J are TRBV4-2 and TRBJ1-1; 10 nucleotides match TRBD1. CDR1 is LGHNA and CDR2 is YNFKEQ in the germline V gene. Unmatched junction bases numbered 4, after V lost 1 base and J lost 8 bases. The CDR3 length is 14 residues. CDR3 protein: CASSQADRGNEAFF. DNA of the CDR3: TGTGCCAGCAGCCAAGCGGACAGGGGGAACGAAGCTTTCTTT.

The genes are TRBV29-1 and TRBJ2-1, with D possibly TRBD2 on 6 matching bases. From germline, CDR1 is SQVTM and CDR2 ANQGSEA. Trimming stripped 0 bases from V and 8 bases from J, with 11 bases between. The CDR3 is made up of 13 amino acids. CDR3 nucleotide sequence: TGCAGCGTTGAAGATCGGAGGGGTGATGAGCAGTTCTTC. It translates to CSVEDRRGDEQFF.

CDR3 sequence: CASSLVMQGSGANVLTF. CDR3 nucleotide sequence: TGCGCCAGCAGCTTGGTTATGCAGGGTAGTGGGGCCAACGTCCTGACTTTC. The chain combines TRBV5-1 with TRBJ2-6, with D possibly being TRBD1 (5 bases). The CDR3 consists of 17 residues. The germline gives CDR1 SGHRS, CDR2 YFSETQ. The V end lost 0 bases, the J end lost 3 bases, and 13 bases lay between the germline ends.

The chain carries TRBV28 and TRBJ2-7, with 13 bases identical to TRBD2. CDR3 length: 16 amino acids. Germline V gene lookup returns CDR1 MDHEN and CDR2 SYDVKM. V dropped 5 bases and J dropped 1; count of bases not matched to a gene: 5. Here the CDR3 DNA reads TGTGCCAGCAGTCTGACTAGCGGGAGGCAATCCTACGAGCAGTACTTC. Its protein product is CASSLTSGRQSYEQYF.

The V and J genes are TRBV7-6 and TRBJ2-5, with TRBD2 as a possible D gene (6 bases). This CDR3 has 15 residues. The germline V gene encodes CDR1 SGHVS and CDR2 FNYEAQ. V shed 1 base and J shed 3 bases, with 12 bases lying between them. This chain's CDR3 is CASSLGATGEETQYF. The CDR3 nucleotides are TGTGCCAGCAGCTTAGGGGCCACGGGGGAAGAGACCCAGTACTTC.

V and J are TRBV7-3 and TRBJ2-6; 10 positions match TRBD1. V shed 3 bases and J 1 base; nucleotides not matched to a gene: 6. CDR1 and CDR2 (germline): SGHTA, FQGTGA. This CDR3 is built from 18 residues. Written as DNA, the CDR3 is TGTGCCAGCAGCTTGAAGACAGGGGGCAGTTCTGGGGCCAACGTCCTGACTTTC. This gives the protein CASSLKTGGSSGANVLTF.

In its sample, this clone was seen a few times. CDR3 sequence reads: CASRLARIGGTNQPQHF. The CDR3 region has the DNA TGTGCAAGTCGCTTAGCGCGGATAGGGGGCACAAATCAGCCCCAGCATTTT. J is TRBJ1-5 and V is TRBV12-2; the DNA was not compared with TRBD1, the D call given in the table. TRBV12-2 is tagged as a pseudogene. The CDR3 has 17 residues.

This clone has only one observation. The J gene is TRBJ2-7, the V gene TRBV7-2; tentatively, D is TRBD2 (6 bases). The germline gives CDR1 SGHTA, CDR2 FQGNSA. This CDR3 contains 17 residues. V lost 4 bases and J 6 bases, leaving 25 bases between the germline ends. As DNA, the CDR3 is TGTGCCAGCAGCTCTTCGGCGGGGCCCCTGGTTGTAGGCGAGCAGTACTTC. The encoded protein is CASSSSAGPLVVGEQYF.

Regarding this clone: Other DNA sequences from this sample encode an identical CDR3 as well. This rearrangement joins TRBV7-3 to TRBJ2-3, with D perhaps TRBD2 (6 bases). CDR3 size: 15 residues. V was clipped by 5 bases and J by 2 bases, with 14 bases between them. Looked up from germline, CDR1 is SGHTA and CDR2 is FQGTGA. Written as DNA, the CDR3 is TGTGCCAGCAGCCTAGGGCTAGCGTACACAGATACGCAGTATTTT. This translates into CASSLGLAYTDTQYF.

This clone ranks as large. This chain joins TRBV24-1 and TRBJ2-5; 7 nucleotides line up with TRBD2. With V trimmed by 3 bases and J by 4 bases, 10 bases remained unmatched. Germline-derived CDR1 and CDR2 are KGHDR and SFDVKD. This CDR3 region has 16 residues. CDR3 in DNA: TGTGCCACCAGTGATCCTGAGCGGGATGGGGTAGAGACCCAGTACTTC. This gives the protein CATSDPERDGVETQYF.

The rearrangement uses TRBV7-3 and TRBJ1-1; D is undetermined. V shed 5 bases and J shed 1 base, with 8 bases lying between them. Per the germline V gene, CDR1 is SGHTA and CDR2 is FQGTGA. The CDR3 runs to 13 residues. The CDR3 region has the DNA TGTGCCAGCAGCCTACAGAGGAACACTGAAGCTTTCTTT. Protein product: CASSLQRNTEAFF.

The rearrangement joins TRBV5-5 to TRBJ1-1, with a tentative D call TRBD1 (6 bases). The CDR3 has 13 amino acids. Germline V gives CDR1 SGHKS, CDR2 YYEKEE (reference sequence). V was pared by 3 bases and J by 1 base, with 7 bases between. Here the CDR3 DNA reads TGTGCCAGCAGCTGGGGACAGAACACTGAAGCTTTCTTT. Its translation: CASSWGQNTEAFF. The full variable domain, with the rest looked up from reference TRBV5-5 and TRBJ1-1, is DAGVTQSPTHLIKTRGQQVTLRCSPISGHKSVSWYQQVLGQGPQFIFQYYEKEERGRGNFPDRFSARQFPNYSSELNVNALLLGDSALYLCASSWGQNTEAFFGQGTRLTVV.

As DNA, the CDR3 is TGTGCCAGCAGCTTCCAGCGTAACTATGGCTACACCTTC. Translated, it gives CASSFQRNYGYTF. The J gene is TRBJ1-2, the V gene TRBV5-6; no clear D gene. Germline V gives CDR1 SGHDT, CDR2 YYEEEE. The CDR3 length is 13 residues. V was shortened by 2 bases and J by 1 base, with 6 bases between the two germline ends.

The rearrangement uses TRBV5-1 and TRBJ2-2, with D unclear. V was pared by 2 bases and J by 0 bases, with 14 bases between. The CDR3 is 17 amino acids. Looked up from germline, CDR1 is SGHRS and CDR2 is YFSETQ. The CDR3 here is CASSFFGQVANTGELFF. The CDR3, as DNA: TGCGCCAGCAGCTTCTTCGGTCAGGTAGCGAACACCGGGGAGCTGTTTTTT.

The chain carries TRBV9 and TRBJ1-6, with no clear D. CDR3 size: 13 residues. The germline CDR1 and CDR2 sequences are SGDLS and YYNGEE. V gave up 0 bases and J gave up 7 bases, with 5 bases separating them. This CDR3 reads CASSVGINSPLHF. As DNA, the CDR3 is TGTGCCAGCAGCGTAGGTATCAATTCACCCCTCCACTTT. The complete variable domain, with remaining parts taken from reference TRBV9 and TRBJ1-6, reads DSGVTQTPKHLITATGQRVTLRCSPRSGDLSVYWYQQSLDQGLQFLIQYYNGEERAKGNILERFSAQQFPDLHSELNLSSLELGDSALYFCASSVGINSPLHFGNGTRLTVT.

This clone appeared once. The CDR3 DNA is TGTGCCAGCAGCGCCGGGCTAGCCTTGGGGAATGAGCAGTTCTTC. It is translated as CASSAGLALGNEQFF. V gene TRBV5-5 combines with J gene TRBJ2-1, with a weak D call TRBD2 (5 bases). With 4 bases removed from V and 7 bases from J, the gap between germline ends came to 18 bases. Germline-derived CDR1 and CDR2 are SGHKS and YYEKEE (reference sequence). This CDR3 contains 15 residues.

This chain links TRBV5-4 with TRBJ2-7; 7 positions agree with TRBD1. Germline-derived CDR1 and CDR2 are SGHNT and YYREEE (reference sequence). The CDR3 has 14 amino acids. V gave up 9 bases and J gave up 0 bases; unmatched junction bases: 9. CDR3 in amino acids: CATSGTANSYEQYF. The CDR3 nucleotides read TGTGCCACCTCGGGGACAGCCAACTCCTACGAGCAGTACTTC.

This chain connects TRBV18 to TRBJ1-3; tentatively, D is TRBD1 (5 bases). The germline CDR1 and CDR2 sequences are KGHSH and LQKENI. The V and J ends lost 0 bases and 2 bases respectively, with 8 bases between them. This CDR3 region has 15 residues. The CDR3 is CASSPPIGAGNTIYF. CDR3 DNA sequence: TGTGCCAGCTCACCACCTATAGGGGCTGGAAACACCATATATTTT.

The V gene is TRBV28, the J gene TRBJ1-2, with TRBD1 matching over 9 bases. The trim removed 4 bases at V and 7 bases at J, leaving 16 bases unmatched. Germline CDR1 and CDR2: MDHEN and SYDVKM. The length of the CDR3 is 17 residues. Here the CDR3 DNA reads TGTGCCAGCAGTTCCTCTAGTCCGGGACAGGGTATAGGTGGCTACACCTTC. Residues: CASSSSSPGQGIGGYTF.

The V and J genes are TRBV6-2 or TRBV6-3 and TRBJ1-1; TRBD1 agrees at 7 bases. The germline CDR1 and CDR2 sequences are MNHEY and SVGEGT. This CDR3 region has 15 residues. The V and J ends lost 2 bases and 3 bases, in that order; junction bases with no gene match: 6. The CDR3 region is CASSYEGAGYTEAFF. The CDR3, as DNA: TGTGCCAGCAGTTACGAGGGGGCTGGGTACACTGAAGCTTTCTTT.

This chain joins TRBV28 and TRBJ1-1; D is unresolved. CDR3 length: 15 residues. Germline values: CDR1 MDHEN, CDR2 SYDVKM. Trimming removed 3 bases from V and 6 bases from J, with 17 bases in between. The CDR3 DNA reads as TGTGCCAGCAGTTTCCCCGGGGAGAGAAGGGCTGAAGCTTTCTTT. This codes for CASSFPGERRAEAFF.

This chain's CDR3 is CASSKQGASEQYF. CDR3 DNA sequence: TGTGCCAGTAGTAAACAGGGGGCGAGTGAGCAGTACTTC. V and J are TRBV19 and TRBJ2-7, with TRBD1 identical over 9 bases. The germline V gene has CDR1 LNHDA and CDR2 SQIVND (reference sequence). V dropped 4 bases and J dropped 7; count of bases not matched to a gene: 5. CDR3 length: 13 amino acids.

The V gene is TRBV7-9, the J gene TRBJ2-1; 10 nucleotides align to TRBD2. The J segment lost 8 bases and the V segment lost 6 bases, leaving 7 bases of the junction unmatched. This CDR3 contains 14 residues. Germline V gene data show CDR1 as SEHNR and CDR2 as FQNEAQ (reference sequence). As DNA, the CDR3 is TGTGCCAGCAGATCTAGCGGGAGAATCCATGAGCAGTTCTTC. Translated, it gives CASRSSGRIHEQFF. Filled out from reference TRBV7-9 and TRBJ2-1, the complete variable domain reads DTGVSQNPRHKITKRGQNVTFRCDPISEHNRLYWYRQTLGQGPEFLTYFQNEAQLEKSRLLSDRFSAERPKGSFSTLEIQRTEQGDSAMYLCASRSSGRIHEQFFGPGTRLTVL.

The chain links TRBV25-1 to TRBJ2-7; TRBD2 might be the D (5 bases). The CDR3 loop spans 14 amino acids. Trimming cost V 8 bases and J 6 bases, with 20 bases left between them. Germline CDR1 MGHDK, CDR2 SYGVNS. CDR3 sequence: CASERSGFNGEQYF. CDR3 bases: TGTGCCAGCGAGCGGAGTGGCTTTAACGGCGAGCAGTACTTC.

This chain joins TRBV15 and TRBJ2-7; 7 bases are a match to TRBD1. Germline V gives CDR1 LNHNV, CDR2 YYDKDF (reference sequence). V was clipped by 4 bases and J by 1 base; unmatched bases: 10. The CDR3 length is 16 residues. CDR3 bases: TGTGCCACCAGCACCTTTAAAGGGGACAGATCCTACGAGCAGTACTTC. As protein: CATSTFKGDRSYEQYF.

CDR3 residues: CASSRGRATGEQYF. The CDR3 DNA reads as TGTGCCAGCAGTCGCGGGAGGGCCACGGGGGAGCAGTACTTC. The chain carries TRBV3-1 (or the pseudogene TRBV3-2) and TRBJ2-7, with TRBD2 matching over 9 bases. The CDR3 length is 14 residues. Germline-derived CDR1 and CDR2 are LGHDT and YNNKEL (reference sequence). The V and J ends lost 6 bases and 7 bases, in that order; junction bases with no gene match: 10.